The 2 T cell receptor beta chains below were found in one sample sequenced in a study of blood T cell repertoires in COVID-19. Produced via immunoSEQ multiplex PCR; TCRdb's table is partial and in-frame only. This repertoire shows tens of thousands of clones, about 71% found once; its top ten account for about 9.1%. Sequencing used peripheral blood. The receptors originated from a woman aged 70-85 years with acute or convalescent COVID-19.

CDR3: CASSPSGGAGELFF. For the CDR3, the DNA is TGTGCCAGCAGCCCCAGCGGCGGCGCCGGGGAGCTGTTTTTT. The chain recombines TRBV2 with TRBJ2-2; a possible D gene is TRBD2 (5 bases). The CDR3 has 14 amino acids. From germline, CDR1 is SNHLY and CDR2 FYNNEI. V lost 6 bases, J lost 6 bases, and 14 bases lay in between.

The gene calls are TRBV27 and TRBJ2-5; D perhaps matches TRBD2 (5 bases). The CDR3 is 13 residues long. V was cut by 5 bases and J by 0 bases, with 7 bases left in between. Per the germline V gene, CDR1 is MNHEY and CDR2 is SMNVEV (reference sequence). CDR3 in amino acids: CASSRGYQETQYF. In nucleotides, the CDR3 is TGTGCCAGCAGTCGAGGGTACCAAGAGACCCAGTACTTC.